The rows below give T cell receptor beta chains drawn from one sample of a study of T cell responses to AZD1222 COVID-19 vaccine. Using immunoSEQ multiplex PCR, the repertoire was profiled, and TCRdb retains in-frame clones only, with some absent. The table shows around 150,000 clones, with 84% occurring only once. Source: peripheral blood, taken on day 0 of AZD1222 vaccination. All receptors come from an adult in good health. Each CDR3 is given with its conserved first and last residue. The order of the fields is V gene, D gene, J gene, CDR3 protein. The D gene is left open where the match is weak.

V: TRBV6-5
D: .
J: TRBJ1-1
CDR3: CASNQGWTEAFF

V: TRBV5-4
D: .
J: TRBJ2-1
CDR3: CASSKQGSLGNEQFF

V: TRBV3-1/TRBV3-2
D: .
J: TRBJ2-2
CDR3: CASSQRTVANTGELFF

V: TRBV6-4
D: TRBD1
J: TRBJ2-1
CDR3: CASMKGQGVGNEQFF

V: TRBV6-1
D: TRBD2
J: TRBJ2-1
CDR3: CASSEPGLAAYNEQFF

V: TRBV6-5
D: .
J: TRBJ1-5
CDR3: CASRVRIYSNQPQHF

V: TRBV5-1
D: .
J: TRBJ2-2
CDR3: CASSLIGLDGELFF

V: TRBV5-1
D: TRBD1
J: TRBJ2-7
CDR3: CASSPMGGTGAGEQYF

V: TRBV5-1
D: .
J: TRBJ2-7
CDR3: CASSPVGGGLREQYF

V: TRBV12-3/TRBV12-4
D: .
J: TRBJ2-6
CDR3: CASSFVGANVLTF

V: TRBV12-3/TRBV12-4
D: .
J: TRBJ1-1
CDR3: CASKATQAQAFF

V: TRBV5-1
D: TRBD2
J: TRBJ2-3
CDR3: CASSPLAGGRTDTQYF

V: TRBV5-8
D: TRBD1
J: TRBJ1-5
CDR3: CASRLEKGQSSNQPQHF

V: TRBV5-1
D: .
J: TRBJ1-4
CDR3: CASSFQGTNEKLFF

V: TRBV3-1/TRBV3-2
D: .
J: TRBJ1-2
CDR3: CASSQDQAGRTF

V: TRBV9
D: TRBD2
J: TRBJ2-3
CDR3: CASSGRASGGVSDTQYF

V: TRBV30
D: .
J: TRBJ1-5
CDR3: CAWNQVSQPQHF

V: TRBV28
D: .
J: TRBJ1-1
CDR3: CASSLASGQAFF

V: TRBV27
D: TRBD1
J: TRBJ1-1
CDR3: CASSLEGQATEAFF

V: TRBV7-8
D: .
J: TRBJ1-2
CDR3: CASSPEGLGYGYTF

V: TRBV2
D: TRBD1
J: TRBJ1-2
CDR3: CASSFLQGAVGNNYGYTF

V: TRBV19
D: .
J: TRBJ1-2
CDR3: CASTQAPNYGYTF

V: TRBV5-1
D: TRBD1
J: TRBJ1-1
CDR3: CASSQTGAPTEAFF